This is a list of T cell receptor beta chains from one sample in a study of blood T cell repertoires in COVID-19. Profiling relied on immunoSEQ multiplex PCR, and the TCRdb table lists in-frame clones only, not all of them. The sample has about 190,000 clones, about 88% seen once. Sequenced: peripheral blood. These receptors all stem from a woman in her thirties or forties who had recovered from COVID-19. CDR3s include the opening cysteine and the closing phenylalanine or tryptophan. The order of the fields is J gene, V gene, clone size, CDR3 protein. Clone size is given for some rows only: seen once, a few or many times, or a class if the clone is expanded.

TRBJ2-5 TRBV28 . CASSLQDRYF
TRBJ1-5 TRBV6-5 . CASSYSGYGNQPQHF
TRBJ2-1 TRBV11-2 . CASSLGQSNEQFF
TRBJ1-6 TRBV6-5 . CASQIGVNSPLHF
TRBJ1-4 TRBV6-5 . CASSYGQHVEKLFF
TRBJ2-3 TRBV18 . CASRLGQGSTDTQYF
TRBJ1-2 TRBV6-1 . CASSESYSRDRGRNGYTF
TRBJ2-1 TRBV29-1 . CSVEWQYNEQFF
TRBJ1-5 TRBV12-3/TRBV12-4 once CASSLAGDQPQHF
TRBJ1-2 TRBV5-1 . CASSFSGGSVDYGYTF
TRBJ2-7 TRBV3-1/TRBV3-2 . CASSQASGSGEQYF
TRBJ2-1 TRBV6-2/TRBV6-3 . CASSLNNEQFF
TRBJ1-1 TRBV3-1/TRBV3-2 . CASRTDGEAFF
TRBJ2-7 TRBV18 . CASSRDSQEQYF
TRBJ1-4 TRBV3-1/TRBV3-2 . CASSPQGVREKLFF
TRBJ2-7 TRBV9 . CASSVGTSLYEQYF